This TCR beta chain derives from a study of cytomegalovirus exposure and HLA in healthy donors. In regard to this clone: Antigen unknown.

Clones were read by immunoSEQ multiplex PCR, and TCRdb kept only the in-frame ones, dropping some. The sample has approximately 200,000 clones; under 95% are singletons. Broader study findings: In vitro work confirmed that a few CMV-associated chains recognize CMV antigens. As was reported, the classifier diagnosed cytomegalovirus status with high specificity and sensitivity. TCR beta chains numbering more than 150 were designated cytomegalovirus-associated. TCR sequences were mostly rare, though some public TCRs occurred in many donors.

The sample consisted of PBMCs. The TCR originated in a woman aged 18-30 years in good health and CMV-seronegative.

Here the CDR3 DNA reads TGTGCCAGCAGCTGGACAGGGAGTAATGAAAAACTGTTTTTT. This encodes CASSWTGSNEKLFF. The V and J genes are TRBV5-6 and TRBJ1-4, with 8 bases fitting TRBD1. The V gene end was trimmed by 3 bases and the J gene end by 4 bases; junction bases not matched to a gene: 2. The CDR3 totals 14 residues. Germline V gene sequence: CDR1 SGHDT, CDR2 YYEEEE. Drawing the rest from reference TRBV5-6 and TRBJ1-4, the complete variable domain is DAGVTQSPTHLIKTRGQQVTLRCSPKSGHDTVSWYQQALGQGPQFIFQYYEEEERQRGNFPDRFSGHQFPNYSSELNVNALLLGDSALYLCASSWTGSNEKLFFGSGTQLSVL.